The 4 T cell receptor beta chains below come from one sample, sequenced in a study of response to subunit inactivated influenza vaccine (dated by TCRdb to 2017 to 2018). Library generation was performed with RT-PCR. The run used an Illumina HiSeq 2500. TCRdb trimmed the raw reads at Q25, called clones with MiXCR and kept productive beta chains. CDR3 protein sequences are deduplicated, and each keeps its most common genes and DNA. This sample comprises 200,000 to 300,000 distinct CDR3 sequences, 12% of them detected only once. The ten largest clones add up to approximately 7.8% of the sample. The sequences come from non-naive T cells sorted from PBMCs, collected 14 to 15 days before vaccination. The cell subset or site label on this specimen signifies: memory T cell fraction. These TCRs come from a man in his fifties who received an inactivated influenza vaccine. Donor details come from another sample of the same person, matched by shared clones.

This clonotype appeared many times. The J gene is TRBJ1-5, the V gene TRBV5-1, with 7 nucleotides matching TRBD1. V trimming: 0 bases; J trimming: 8 bases; junction bases outside the gene matches: 8. Germline V gene data show CDR1 as SGHRS and CDR2 as YFSETQ. There are 15 residues in the CDR3. CDR3 in DNA: TGCGCCAGCAGCTTGGATGGGACAGCTTCAGAGCCCCAGCATTTT. This gives the protein CASSLDGTASEPQHF.

Only a few counts were recorded for this clonotype. This chain connects TRBV20-1 to TRBJ2-3; possibly TRBD1 for D (7 bases). CDR3 length: 15 residues. Trimming left V 1 base short and J 3 bases short, with 14 bases between. Germline V lookup: CDR1 DFQATT, CDR2 SNEGSKA (reference sequence). The CDR3 sequence is CSARVRRGQTDTQYF. CDR3 DNA: TGCAGTGCTAGAGTACGGAGGGGGCAGACAGATACGCAGTATTTT.

This clonotype has at least ten counts. The chain has TRBV29-1 and TRBJ2-3; 8 bases line up with TRBD2. Germline values: CDR1 SQVTM, CDR2 ANQGSEA. Trimming at V came to 0 bases and at J to 6 bases, leaving 8 bases not matched to a gene. This CDR3 is 15 amino acids long. The CDR3 spells CSVEDRFSGTDTQYF. CDR3 in DNA: TGCAGCGTTGAAGACCGATTTAGCGGGACTGATACGCAGTATTTT.

This clonotype was seen a handful of times. The chain employs TRBV5-1 and TRBJ2-2; 8 nucleotides align to TRBD2. With 5 bases clipped from V and 5 bases from J, the junction kept 2 bases outside the gene matches. The CDR3 runs 13 residues. Germline CDR1 SGHRS, CDR2 YFSETQ. DNA for the CDR3: TGCGCCAGCAGACCGGGGGGGACCGGGGAGCTGTTTTTT. It encodes CASRPGGTGELFF.